These 12 T cell receptor beta chains came from one sample sequenced in a study of blood T cell repertoires in COVID-19. Produced via immunoSEQ multiplex PCR; TCRdb's table is partial and in-frame only. The sample yields under 130,000 clones, roughly 81% seen once. The sequencing input was peripheral blood. These receptor sequences come from a human donor in a cohort sampled during active COVID-19.

The chain employs TRBV2 and TRBJ2-3, with 11 bases identical to TRBD2. This CDR3 spans 16 amino acids. V lost 6 bases, J lost 0 bases, and 5 bases stayed unmatched. The germline gives CDR1 SNHLY, CDR2 FYNNEI. This chain's CDR3 is CASSPRLAGSTDTQYF. The DNA of the CDR3 is TGTGCCAGCAGCCCAAGACTAGCGGGAAGCACAGATACGCAGTATTTT.

This clone appeared a single time. The V and J genes are TRBV9 and TRBJ1-3; D gene uncertain. This CDR3 spans 15 amino acids. V shed 4 bases and J shed 0 bases, with 11 bases lying between them. Germline V lookup: CDR1 SGDLS, CDR2 YYNGEE. CDR3 bases: TGTGCCAGCAGCTCACCCGGTCGCTCTGGAAACACCATATATTTT. Translated: CASSSPGRSGNTIYF.

This chain connects TRBV10-3 to TRBJ1-6, with 8 nucleotides matching TRBD1. Germline values: CDR1 ENHRY, CDR2 SYGVKD. This CDR3 is 16 amino acids long. V lost 3 bases and J lost 5; bases outside the gene matches: 6. The CDR3 is CAISDRGQGNNSPLHF. Here the CDR3 DNA reads TGTGCCATCAGTGACCGCGGACAGGGTAATAATTCACCCCTCCACTTT.

The genes are TRBV7-9 and TRBJ2-7, with D hard to call. V was cut by 5 bases and J by 2 bases, with 4 bases left in between. Germline-derived CDR1 and CDR2 are SEHNR and FQNEAQ (reference sequence). The CDR3 length is 11 residues. The CDR3 nucleotides read TGTGCCAGCAGCGCTACCTACGAGCAGTACTTC. Translated: CASSATYEQYF.

Worth noting for this clone: The germline gene is not matched at one end of the junction; a read error may be the cause. This specimen includes other DNA sequences encoding the same CDR3. The rearrangement uses TRBV10-3 and TRBJ1-4, with D unclear. This CDR3 contains 14 residues. CDR1 is ENHRY, CDR2 SYGVKD, per germline. The CDR3: CAISERSTNEKLFF. DNA of the CDR3: TGTGCCATCAGTGAGCGTTCAACTAATGAAAAACTGTTCTTT.

The CDR3 coding sequence is TGCGCCAGCAGCCGACAGGGAACGACTAATGAAAAACTGTTTTTT. Protein product: CASSRQGTTNEKLFF. This chain joins TRBV4-3 and TRBJ1-4, with 7 bases that match TRBD1. This CDR3 has 15 residues. V lost 4 bases and J lost 2; bases outside the gene matches: 4. Germline-derived CDR1 and CDR2 are LGHNA and YSLEER.

The rearrangement links TRBV4-2 to TRBJ2-1; TRBD1 agrees at 10 bases. Germline V gene data show CDR1 as LGHNA and CDR2 as YNFKEQ. The CDR3 is 16 residues long. J was trimmed by 4 bases and V by 2 bases; bases with no gene match: 5. The CDR3 reads CASSQTRDRGYNEQFF. The CDR3 DNA sequence: TGTGCCAGCAGCCAAACCCGGGACAGGGGATACAATGAGCAGTTCTTC.

CDR3 amino acids: CAIGTGTGNEKLFF. DNA of the CDR3: TGTGCCATCGGAACCGGGACAGGCAATGAAAAACTGTTTTTT. The V gene is TRBV10-3, the J gene TRBJ1-4; TRBD1 aligns across 8 bases. Germline CDR1 reads ENHRY; CDR2 reads SYGVKD. V dropped 8 bases and J dropped 5; count of bases not matched to a gene: 7. The length of the CDR3 is 14 residues.

The rearrangement uses TRBV5-4 and TRBJ2-7; maybe TRBD2 (5 bases). V lost 1 base and J lost 3, with 23 bases in between. The CDR3 extends over 18 amino acids. Germline V gives CDR1 SGHNT, CDR2 YYREEE (reference sequence). The CDR3 is CASSLYLEGLDTLYEQYF. The CDR3 DNA follows: TGTGCCAGCAGCTTGTACCTAGAAGGACTCGATACTCTCTACGAGCAGTACTTC. The full variable domain, completed using reference TRBV5-4 and TRBJ2-7, is ETGVTQSPTHLIKTRGQQVTLRCSSQSGHNTVSWYQQALGQGPQFIFQYYREEENGRGNFPPRFSGLQFPNYSSELNVNALELDDSALYLCASSLYLEGLDTLYEQYFGPGTRLTVT.

This chain connects TRBV10-3 to TRBJ2-7; D uncertain. The CDR3 loop spans 14 amino acids. Germline V gene data show CDR1 as ENHRY and CDR2 as SYGVKD. Trimming took off 6 bases at V and 2 bases at J, with 14 bases between the two ends. CDR3 amino acids: CAIRVATPPYEQYF. The CDR3 coding sequence is TGTGCCATCAGGGTGGCGACACCCCCCTACGAGCAGTACTTC.

The rearrangement uses TRBV20-1 and TRBJ1-6; D is perhaps TRBD1 (6 bases). V lost 6 bases and J lost 10, with 16 bases in between. This CDR3 is built from 13 residues. The germline V gene encodes CDR1 DFQATT and CDR2 SNEGSKA (reference sequence). CDR3 nucleotides: TGCAGTGCGAGTACAGGGAGTTGGTCACCCCTCCACTTT. Translation: CSASTGSWSPLHF.

This clone has more than one count but fewer than ten. This chain joins TRBV5-1 and TRBJ2-7; 10 bases are shared with TRBD2. Per the germline V gene, CDR1 is SGHRS and CDR2 is YFSETQ. Trimming at V came to 2 bases and at J to 2 bases, leaving 1 base not matched to a gene. This CDR3 has 14 amino acids. For the CDR3, the DNA is TGCGCCAGCAGCTTAGCGGGGGGGCCCTACGAGCAGTACTTC. This sequence encodes CASSLAGGPYEQYF.